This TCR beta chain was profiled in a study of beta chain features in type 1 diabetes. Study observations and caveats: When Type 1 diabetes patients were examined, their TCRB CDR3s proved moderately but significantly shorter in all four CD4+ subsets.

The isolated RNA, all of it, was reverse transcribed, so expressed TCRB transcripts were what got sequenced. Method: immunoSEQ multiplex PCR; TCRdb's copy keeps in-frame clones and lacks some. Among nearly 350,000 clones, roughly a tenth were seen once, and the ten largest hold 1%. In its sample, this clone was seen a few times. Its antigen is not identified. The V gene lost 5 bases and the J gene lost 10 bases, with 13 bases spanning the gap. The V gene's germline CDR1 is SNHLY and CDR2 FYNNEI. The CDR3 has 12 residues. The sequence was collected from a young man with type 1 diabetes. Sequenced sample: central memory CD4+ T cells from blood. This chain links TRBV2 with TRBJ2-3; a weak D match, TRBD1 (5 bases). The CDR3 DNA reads TGTGCCAGCAGTAACCAGGGATACCCGCAGTATTTT. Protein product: CASSNQGYPQYF. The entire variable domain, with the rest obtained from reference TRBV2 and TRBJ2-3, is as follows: EPEVTQTPSHQVTQMGQEVILRCVPISNHLYFYWYRQILGQKVEFLVSFYNNEISEKSEIFDDQFSVERPDGSNFTLKIRSTKLEDSAMYFCASSNQGYPQYFGPGTRLTVL.